This TCR beta chain was sequenced in a study of blood T cell repertoires in COVID-19. Study context: COVID-19 samples from acute and convalescent phases originated in the United States, Italy and Spain.

The V and J ends lost 0 bases and 1 base respectively, with 15 bases between them. The germline CDR1 and CDR2 sequences are MGHDK and SYGVNS. The CDR3 extends over 17 amino acids. Original processing notes: Amplification of reference gene primers provided the estimated nucleated cell counts. Clones were read by immunoSEQ multiplex PCR, and TCRdb kept only the in-frame ones, dropping some. The V and J calls and clone size come from that table; D and trimming were worked out from the DNA. The sample yields 210,000 or so clones, just over 85% seen once. The receptor was derived from a man younger than 35 with active or convalescent COVID-19. J is TRBJ1-1 and V is TRBV25-1; TRBD1 might be the D (6 bases). The source material was peripheral blood. CDR3 DNA: TGTGCCAGCAGTGAATATAGCGCGGGGGCCCGGAACACTGAAGCTTTCTTT. This codes for CASSEYSAGARNTEAFF.